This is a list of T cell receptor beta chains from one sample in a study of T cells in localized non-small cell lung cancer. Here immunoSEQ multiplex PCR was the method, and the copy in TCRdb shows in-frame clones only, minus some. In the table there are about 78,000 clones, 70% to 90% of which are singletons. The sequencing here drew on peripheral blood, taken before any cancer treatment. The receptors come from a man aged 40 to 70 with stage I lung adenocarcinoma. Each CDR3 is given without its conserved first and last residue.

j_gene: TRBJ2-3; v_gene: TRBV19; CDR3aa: ASSTGIDTQY
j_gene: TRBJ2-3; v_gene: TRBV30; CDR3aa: ASRDRSTDTQY
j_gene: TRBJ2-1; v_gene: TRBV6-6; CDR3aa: ASRAPGDTYNEQF
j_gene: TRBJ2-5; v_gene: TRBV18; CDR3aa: ASSTRGREETQY
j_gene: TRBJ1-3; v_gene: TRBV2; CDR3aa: ASSESQENSGNTIY
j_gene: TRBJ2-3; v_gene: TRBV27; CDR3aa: ASSLRLAGGIVDTQY
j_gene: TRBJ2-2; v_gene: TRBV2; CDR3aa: ASSQGIGELF
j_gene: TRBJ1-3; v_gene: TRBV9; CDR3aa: ASSVDATGNTIY
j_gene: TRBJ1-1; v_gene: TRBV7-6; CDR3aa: ASSPSVGTANTEAF
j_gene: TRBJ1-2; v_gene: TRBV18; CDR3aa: ASSPMEARQGYGYT
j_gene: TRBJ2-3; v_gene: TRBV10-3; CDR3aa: AISEPWGVPGLGGDTQY
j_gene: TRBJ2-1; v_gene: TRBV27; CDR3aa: ASSPGGLENNHEQF
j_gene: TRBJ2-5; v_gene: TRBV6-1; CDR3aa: ASSETGLTRTQY
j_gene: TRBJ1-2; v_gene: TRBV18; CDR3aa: ASSLGIGYT
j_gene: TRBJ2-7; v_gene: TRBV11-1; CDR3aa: ASSLRASTSSYEQY
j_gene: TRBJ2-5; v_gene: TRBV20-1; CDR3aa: SAAYGETQY
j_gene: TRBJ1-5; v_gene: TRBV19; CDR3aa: ASSLDRDSNQPQH